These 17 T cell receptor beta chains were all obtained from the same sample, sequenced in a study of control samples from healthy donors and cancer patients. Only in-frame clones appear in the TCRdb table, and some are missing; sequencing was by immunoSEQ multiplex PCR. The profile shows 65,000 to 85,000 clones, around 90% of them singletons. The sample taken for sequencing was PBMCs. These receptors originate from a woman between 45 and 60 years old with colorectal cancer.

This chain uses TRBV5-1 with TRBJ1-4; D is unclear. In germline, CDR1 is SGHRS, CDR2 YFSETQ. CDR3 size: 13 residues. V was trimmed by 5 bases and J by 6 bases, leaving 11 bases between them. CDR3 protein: CASRESAYEKLFF. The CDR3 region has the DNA TGCGCCAGCAGGGAGTCGGCCTATGAAAAACTGTTTTTT.

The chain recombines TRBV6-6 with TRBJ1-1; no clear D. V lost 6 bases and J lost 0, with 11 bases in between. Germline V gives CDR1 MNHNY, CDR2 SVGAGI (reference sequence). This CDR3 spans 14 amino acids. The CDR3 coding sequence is TGTGCCAGCAGCCCGACGGCCATGAACACTGAAGCTTTCTTT. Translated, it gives CASSPTAMNTEAFF.

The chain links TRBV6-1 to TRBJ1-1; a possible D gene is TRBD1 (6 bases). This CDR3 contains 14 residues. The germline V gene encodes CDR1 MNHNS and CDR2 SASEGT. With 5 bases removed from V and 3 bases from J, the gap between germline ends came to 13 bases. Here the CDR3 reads CASSSWTVHTEAFF. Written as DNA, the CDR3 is TGTGCCAGCAGTTCCTGGACAGTTCACACTGAAGCTTTCTTT.

CDR3 residues: CASRSSGNTIYF. Here the CDR3 DNA reads TGTGCCAGCAGGAGCTCTGGAAACACCATATATTTT. The rearrangement links TRBV2 to TRBJ1-3, with D hard to call. With 6 bases removed from V and 0 bases from J, the gap between germline ends came to 3 bases. Germline loops: CDR1 SNHLY, CDR2 FYNNEI. The CDR3 runs to 12 residues.

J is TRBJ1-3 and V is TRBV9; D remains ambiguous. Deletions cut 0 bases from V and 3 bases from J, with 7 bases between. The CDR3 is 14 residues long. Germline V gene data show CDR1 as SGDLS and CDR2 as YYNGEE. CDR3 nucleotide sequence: TGTGCCAGCAGCGTAGAAGGAGTTGGAAACACCATATATTTT. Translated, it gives CASSVEGVGNTIYF.

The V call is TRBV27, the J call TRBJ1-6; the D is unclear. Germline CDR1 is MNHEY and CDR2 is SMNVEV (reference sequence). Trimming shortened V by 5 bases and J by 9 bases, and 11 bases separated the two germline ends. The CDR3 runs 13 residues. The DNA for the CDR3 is TGTGCCAGCAGTCGGACGGAAGTTTCACCCCTCCACTTT. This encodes CASSRTEVSPLHF.

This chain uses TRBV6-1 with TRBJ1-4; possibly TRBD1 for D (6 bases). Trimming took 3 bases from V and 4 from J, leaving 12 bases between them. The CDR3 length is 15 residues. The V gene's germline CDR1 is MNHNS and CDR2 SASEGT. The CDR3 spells CASSDPGQINEKLFF. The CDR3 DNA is TGTGCCAGCAGTGACCCCGGACAGATTAATGAAAAACTGTTTTTT.

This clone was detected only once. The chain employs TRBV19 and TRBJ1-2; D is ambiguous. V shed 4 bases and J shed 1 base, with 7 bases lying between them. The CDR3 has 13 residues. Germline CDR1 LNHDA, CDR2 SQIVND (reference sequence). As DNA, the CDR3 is TGTGCCAGTAGTACTCCGGGTAACTATGGCTACACCTTC. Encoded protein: CASSTPGNYGYTF.

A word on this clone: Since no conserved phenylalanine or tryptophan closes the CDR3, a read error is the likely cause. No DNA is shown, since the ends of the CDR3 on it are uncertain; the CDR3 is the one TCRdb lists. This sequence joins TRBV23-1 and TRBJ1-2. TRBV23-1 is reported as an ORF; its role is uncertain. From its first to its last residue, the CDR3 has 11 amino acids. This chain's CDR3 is CASSPGGPGFV.

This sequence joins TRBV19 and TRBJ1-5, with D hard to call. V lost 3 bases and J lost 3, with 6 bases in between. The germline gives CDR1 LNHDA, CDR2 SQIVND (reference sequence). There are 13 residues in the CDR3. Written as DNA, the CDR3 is TGTGCCAGTAGTATCGGCACCAATCAGCCCCAGCATTTT. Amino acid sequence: CASSIGTNQPQHF.

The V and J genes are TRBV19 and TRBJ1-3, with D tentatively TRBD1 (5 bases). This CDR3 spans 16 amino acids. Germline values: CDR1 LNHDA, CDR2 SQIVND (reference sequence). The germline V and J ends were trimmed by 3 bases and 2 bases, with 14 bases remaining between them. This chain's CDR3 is CASSILQGGTGNTIYF. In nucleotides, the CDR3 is TGTGCCAGTAGTATTTTGCAGGGAGGAACTGGAAACACCATATATTTT.

This CDR3 reads CASSNRDGNSPLHF. The CDR3 DNA sequence: TGCGCCAGCAGCAACCGGGACGGTAATTCACCCCTCCACTTT. The chain links TRBV4-3 to TRBJ1-6, with D maybe TRBD1 (5 bases). Germline assignment: CDR1 LGHNA and CDR2 YSLEER. There are 14 residues in the CDR3. V lost 5 bases, J lost 6 bases, and 11 bases lay in between.

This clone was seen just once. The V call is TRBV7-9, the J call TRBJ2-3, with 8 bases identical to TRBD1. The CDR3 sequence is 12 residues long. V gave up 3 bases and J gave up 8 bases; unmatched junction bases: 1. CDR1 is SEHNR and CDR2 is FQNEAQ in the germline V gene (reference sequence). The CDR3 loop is CASSFGQGTQYF. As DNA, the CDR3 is TGTGCCAGCAGCTTCGGACAGGGTACGCAGTATTTT.

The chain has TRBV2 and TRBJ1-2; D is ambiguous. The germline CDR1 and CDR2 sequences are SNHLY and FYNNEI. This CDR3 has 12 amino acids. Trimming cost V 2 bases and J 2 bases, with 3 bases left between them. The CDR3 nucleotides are TGTGCCAGCAGTGAACAAAACTATGGCTACACCTTC. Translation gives CASSEQNYGYTF. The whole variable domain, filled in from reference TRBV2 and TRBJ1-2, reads EPEVTQTPSHQVTQMGQEVILRCVPISNHLYFYWYRQILGQKVEFLVSFYNNEISEKSEIFDDQFSVERPDGSNFTLKIRSTKLEDSAMYFCASSEQNYGYTFGSGTRLTVV.

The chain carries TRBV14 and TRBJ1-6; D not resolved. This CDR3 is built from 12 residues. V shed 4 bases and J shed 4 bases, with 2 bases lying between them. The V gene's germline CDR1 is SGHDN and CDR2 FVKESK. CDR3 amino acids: CASSLYNSPLHF. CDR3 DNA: TGTGCCAGCAGCCTTTATAATTCACCCCTCCACTTT.

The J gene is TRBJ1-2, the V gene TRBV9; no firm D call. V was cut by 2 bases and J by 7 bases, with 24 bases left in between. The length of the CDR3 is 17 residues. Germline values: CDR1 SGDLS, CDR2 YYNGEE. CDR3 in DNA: TGTGCCAGCAGCGTGGCACTAAACGACGTGGACGGCTCTGGCTACACCTTC. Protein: CASSVALNDVDGSGYTF.

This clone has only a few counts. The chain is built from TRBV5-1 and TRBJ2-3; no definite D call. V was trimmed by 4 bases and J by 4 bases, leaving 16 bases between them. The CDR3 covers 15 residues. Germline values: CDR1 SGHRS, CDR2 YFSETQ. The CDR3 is CASSGTHLTSDTQYF. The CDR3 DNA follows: TGCGCCAGCAGCGGCACACACCTTACCTCAGATACGCAGTATTTT. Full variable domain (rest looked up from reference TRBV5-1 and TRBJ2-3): KAGVTQTPRYLIKTRGQQVTLSCSPISGHRSVSWYQQTPGQGLQFLFEYFSETQRNKGNFPGRFSGRQFSNSRSEMNVSTLELGDSALYLCASSGTHLTSDTQYFGPGTRLTVL.